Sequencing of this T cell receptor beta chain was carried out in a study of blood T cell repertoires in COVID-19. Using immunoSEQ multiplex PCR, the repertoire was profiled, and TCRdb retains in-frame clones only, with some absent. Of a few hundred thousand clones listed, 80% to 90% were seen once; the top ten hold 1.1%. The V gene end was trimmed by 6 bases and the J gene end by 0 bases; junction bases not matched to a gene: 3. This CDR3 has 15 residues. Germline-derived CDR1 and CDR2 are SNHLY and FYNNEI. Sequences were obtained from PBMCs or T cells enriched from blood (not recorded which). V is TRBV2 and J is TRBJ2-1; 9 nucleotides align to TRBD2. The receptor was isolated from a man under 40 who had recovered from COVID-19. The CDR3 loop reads CASRLAGPSYNEQFF. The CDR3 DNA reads TGTGCCAGCAGGCTAGCGGGACCCTCCTACAATGAGCAGTTCTTC.